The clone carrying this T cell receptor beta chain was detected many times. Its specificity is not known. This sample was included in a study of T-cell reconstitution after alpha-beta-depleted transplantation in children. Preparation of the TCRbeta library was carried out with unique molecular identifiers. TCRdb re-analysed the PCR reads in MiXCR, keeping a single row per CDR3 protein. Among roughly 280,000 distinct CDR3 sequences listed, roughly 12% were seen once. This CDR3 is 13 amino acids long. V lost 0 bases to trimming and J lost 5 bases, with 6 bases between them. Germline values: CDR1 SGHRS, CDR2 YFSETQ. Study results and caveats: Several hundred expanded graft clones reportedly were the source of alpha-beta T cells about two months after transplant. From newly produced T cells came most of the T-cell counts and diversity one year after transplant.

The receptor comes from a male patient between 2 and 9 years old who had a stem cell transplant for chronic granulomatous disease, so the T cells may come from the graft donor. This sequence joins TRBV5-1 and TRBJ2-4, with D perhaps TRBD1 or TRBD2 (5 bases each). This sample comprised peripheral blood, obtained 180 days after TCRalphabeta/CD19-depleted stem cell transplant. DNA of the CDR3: TGCGCCAGCAGCTTGGGAGGGGAAAACATTCAGTACTTC. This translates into CASSLGGENIQYF.